This entry concerns a single T cell receptor (beta chain). Clones were sequenced by immunoSEQ multiplex PCR, and TCRdb holds only the in-frame ones, with some missing. The sample yields around 71,000 clones, around nine tenths seen once. The sample comes from a study of blood T cell repertoires in COVID-19. Overall study: The analysed material was cDNA or gDNA that came from T cells, B-cell-depleted T cells, or PBMCs.

The sample taken for sequencing was peripheral blood. The clonotype originates from a woman aged 55-70 years with acute or convalescent COVID-19.

As DNA, the CDR3 is TGTGCCAGCAGCCTTAGAATGAACACTGAAGCTTTCTTT. The encoded protein is CASSLRMNTEAFF. This sequence joins TRBV7-2 and TRBJ1-1; D is unclear. CDR1 SGHTA and CDR2 FQGNSA come from the germline V gene. The ends were cut back, 5 bases at V and 0 bases at J, with 7 bases in the middle. CDR3 size: 13 residues.